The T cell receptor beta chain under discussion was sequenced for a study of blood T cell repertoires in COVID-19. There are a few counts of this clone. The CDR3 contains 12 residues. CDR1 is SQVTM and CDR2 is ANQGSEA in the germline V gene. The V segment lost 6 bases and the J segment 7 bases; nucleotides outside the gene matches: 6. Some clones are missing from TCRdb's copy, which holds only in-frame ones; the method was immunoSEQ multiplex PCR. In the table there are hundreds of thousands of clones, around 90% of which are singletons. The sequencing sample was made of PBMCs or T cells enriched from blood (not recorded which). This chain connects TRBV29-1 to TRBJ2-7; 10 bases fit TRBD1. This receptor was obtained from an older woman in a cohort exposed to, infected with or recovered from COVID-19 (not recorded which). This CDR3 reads CSVETGGGEQYF. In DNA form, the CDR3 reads TGCAGCGTAGAGACAGGGGGCGGTGAGCAGTACTTC.